The 28 T cell receptor beta chains presented below share a single source sample, sequenced in a study of T cells after yellow fever vaccination. TCRdb independently ran MiXCR on the 5' RACE reads; one entry per CDR3 protein. The sample has approximately 120,000 distinct CDR3 sequences, 8% to 10% seen once. The material was CD8+ T cells sorted from PBMCs, obtained on the day of the yellow fever booster vaccination. These receptors were taken from a man aged 18 to 29 who received the YFV17D yellow fever vaccine.

The CDR3 region is CSVPIWGRGQKNTEAFF. The DNA for the CDR3 is TGCAGCGTCCCGATATGGGGCAGGGGGCAGAAGAACACTGAAGCTTTCTTT. This chain uses TRBV29-1 with TRBJ1-1; 8 bases fit TRBD1. This CDR3 spans 17 amino acids. The junction had 16 bases not matched to a gene; V was cut back by 6 bases and J by 1 base. Germline V lookup: CDR1 SQVTM, CDR2 ANQGSEA.

CDR3 in DNA: TGTGCCAGCAGACCCGGGACAGGGGGCGAAAACAACTATGGCTACACCTTC. Protein: CASRPGTGGENNYGYTF. The V gene is TRBV12-3 or TRBV12-4, the J gene TRBJ1-2, with 12 bases lining up with TRBD1. Losses at the gene ends were 6 bases for V and 2 bases for J; bases not matched to a gene: 10. This CDR3 comprises 17 residues.

The V call is TRBV2, the J call TRBJ1-1; 8 bases fit TRBD1. J was trimmed by 1 base and V by 7 bases; bases with no gene match: 11. Germline CDR1 and CDR2: SNHLY and FYNNEI. The length of the CDR3 is 16 residues. CDR3: CASTSGGLDRNTEAFF. DNA of the CDR3: TGTGCCAGCACTTCAGGGGGCCTGGATCGGAACACTGAAGCTTTCTTT.

This clonotype was seen only a few times. Here the CDR3 DNA reads TGTGCCAGCAGTTTAACAGGGCTGAGCTATGGCTACACCTTC. Translation gives CASSLTGLSYGYTF. The rearrangement uses TRBV6-5 and TRBJ1-2; tentative D call: TRBD1 (6 bases). This CDR3 comprises 14 residues. V lost 4 bases and J 4 bases, leaving 13 bases between the germline ends. From germline, CDR1 is MNHEY and CDR2 SVGAGI.

The table lists this clonotype with a few counts. The chain combines TRBV10-3 with TRBJ2-7, with D possibly matching TRBD1 (6 bases). This CDR3 is built from 14 residues. CDR1 is ENHRY and CDR2 is SYGVKD in the germline V gene. Trimming left V 2 bases short and J 5 bases short, with 13 bases between. The chain's CDR3 is CAISEQHRVDEQYV. The DNA of the CDR3 is TGTGCCATCAGTGAGCAGCACAGGGTTGACGAGCAGTACGTC.

The rearrangement joins TRBV29-1 to TRBJ1-2; TRBD1 aligns across 9 bases. The CDR3 contains 13 residues. Germline CDR1 SQVTM, CDR2 ANQGSEA. With 5 bases clipped from V and 6 bases from J, the junction kept 7 bases outside the gene matches. CDR3 in DNA: TGCAGCGTTCGGACAGGGGAACTCGATGGCTACACCTTC. This sequence encodes CSVRTGELDGYTF.

This clonotype was recorded a few times. The chain employs TRBV4-1 and TRBJ1-5; perhaps TRBD1 as D (5 bases). The CDR3 spans 15 residues. The germline CDR1 and CDR2 sequences are MGHRA and YSYEKL. V was clipped by 2 bases and J by 1 base, with 9 bases between them. CDR3 sequence reads: CASSQPDRSNQPQHF. Written as DNA, the CDR3 is TGCGCCAGCAGCCAACCCGACAGAAGCAATCAGCCCCAGCATTTT.

The chain combines TRBV30 with TRBJ1-1; D is uncertain. Looked up from germline, CDR1 is GTSNPN and CDR2 is SVGIG (reference sequence). The CDR3 covers 10 residues. CDR3 sequence (DNA): TGTGCTCTTAGTTACACTGAAGCTTTCTTT. Translating gives CALSYTEAFF.

This chain links TRBV6-1 with TRBJ2-6, with 9 bases fitting TRBD2. Germline-derived CDR1 and CDR2 are MNHNS and SASEGT. This CDR3 is 18 amino acids long. Trimming cost V 6 bases and J 0 bases; bases outside gene matches: 9. CDR3 residues: CASSVRLAEYSGANVLTF. DNA of the CDR3: TGTGCCAGCAGCGTGAGACTAGCGGAATACTCTGGGGCCAACGTCCTGACTTTC.

This chain links TRBV5-4 with TRBJ1-1; weak D call: TRBD1 (5 bases). Germline values: CDR1 SGHNT, CDR2 YYREEE (reference sequence). V was pared by 4 bases and J by 6 bases, with 7 bases between. This CDR3 has 11 residues. The CDR3 spells CASSRGAEAFF. The DNA for the CDR3 is TGTGCCAGCAGCCGGGGGGCTGAAGCTTTCTTT. Combining the CDR3 with reference TRBV5-4 and TRBJ1-1 gives the whole variable domain ETGVTQSPTHLIKTRGQQVTLRCSSQSGHNTVSWYQQALGQGPQFIFQYYREEENGRGNFPPRFSGLQFPNYSSELNVNALELDDSALYLCASSRGAEAFFGQGTRLTVV.

The rearrangement uses TRBV12-3 or TRBV12-4 and TRBJ1-1; TRBD1 is a possible D gene (5 bases). The CDR3 is made up of 14 amino acids. Trimming took off 6 bases at V and 5 bases at J, with 16 bases between the two ends. The CDR3 is CASRVTGPRTEAFF. The CDR3 bases are TGTGCCAGCAGGGTTACAGGTCCGAGGACTGAAGCTTTCTTT.

In its sample, this clonotype was seen many times. The V call is TRBV23-1, the J call TRBJ1-5; no definite D call. TRBV23-1 is treated as an ORF (open reading frame) with a function not yet certain. The V and J ends lost 3 bases and 2 bases respectively, with 14 bases between them. The CDR3 loop spans 16 amino acids. The CDR3 DNA is TGCGCCAGCAGTCACCTGGACCGGAGGGGCAATCAGCCCCAGCATTTT. It specifies CASSHLDRRGNQPQHF.

V usage is TRBV27 and J usage is TRBJ2-2, with TRBD2 matching over 7 bases. Trimming removed 0 bases from V and 5 bases from J; junction bases left unmatched: 6. This CDR3 is 16 amino acids long. Germline V gene data show CDR1 as MNHEY and CDR2 as SMNVEV (reference sequence). CDR3 sequence: CASSLSSSGVTGELFF. Written as DNA, the CDR3 is TGTGCCAGCAGTTTATCGTCCAGCGGGGTGACCGGGGAGCTGTTTTTT.

This chain joins TRBV6-2 or TRBV6-3 and TRBJ2-1; 9 bases line up with TRBD2. The CDR3 is 15 residues long. CDR1 and CDR2 from the germline V gene are MNHEY and SVGEGT. After removal of 2 bases from V and 9 bases from J, the junction contained 8 bases not matched to a gene. CDR3 nucleotide sequence: TGTGCCAGCAGTTACCGGGCGGGGGGGCCCGCTGAGCAGTTCTTC. Translated, it gives CASSYRAGGPAEQFF.

This chain links TRBV11-2 with TRBJ2-5; D might be TRBD2 (5 bases). The CDR3 spans 16 residues. The V end lost 1 base, the J end lost 4 bases, and 16 bases lay between the germline ends. Germline lookup yields CDR1 SGHAT and CDR2 FQNNGV. The CDR3 DNA follows: TGTGCCAGCAGCTTAGTTTGGGCAACAAGCGGAGAGACCCAGTACTTC. It is translated as CASSLVWATSGETQYF.

This chain connects TRBV4-3 to TRBJ2-1; TRBD1 might be the D (6 bases). V was shortened by 1 base and J by 1 base, with 8 bases between the two germline ends. CDR1 LGHNA and CDR2 YSLEER come from the germline V gene. This CDR3 region has 15 residues. The CDR3 reads CASSQGTGSYNEQFF. Written as DNA, the CDR3 is TGCGCCAGCAGCCAAGGAACAGGGTCCTACAATGAGCAGTTCTTC.

This clonotype was found a few times. V and J are TRBV12-3 or TRBV12-4 and TRBJ2-7; no clear D. This CDR3 comprises 12 residues. Deletions cut 3 bases from V and 4 bases from J, with 7 bases between. This CDR3 is CASSFNLYEQYF. The CDR3 nucleotides are TGTGCCAGCAGTTTTAACTTATACGAGCAGTACTTC.

This clonotype occurred a few times. The V and J genes are TRBV4-1 and TRBJ2-7; TRBD2 agrees at 9 bases. This CDR3 contains 20 residues. The germline CDR1 and CDR2 sequences are MGHRA and YSYEKL. The V gene end was trimmed by 2 bases and the J gene end by 2 bases; junction bases not matched to a gene: 19. The CDR3 is CASSQKVIAGVTASPYEQYF. CDR3 bases: TGCGCCAGCAGCCAAAAGGTTATAGCGGGGGTTACCGCTAGCCCCTACGAGCAGTACTTC.

The chain combines TRBV4-1 with TRBJ2-7; D possibly corresponds to TRBD1 (5 bases). The germline V gene has CDR1 MGHRA and CDR2 YSYEKL. This CDR3 is built from 15 residues. V gave up 1 base and J gave up 7 bases, with 17 bases separating them. CDR3 residues: CASSQGPGPSLEQYF. The CDR3 DNA reads TGCGCCAGCAGCCAAGGGCCAGGGCCGAGCCTGGAGCAGTACTTC.

The chain joins TRBV20-1 to TRBJ1-1; no firm D call. Germline CDR1 is DFQATT and CDR2 is SNEGSKA (reference sequence). V gave up 7 bases and J gave up 1 base, with 10 bases separating them. The CDR3 contains 12 residues. CDR3 in DNA: TGCAGTGGCGGCCGAGAGAACACTGAAGCTTTCTTT. It encodes CSGGRENTEAFF.

This clonotype was seen more than once but under ten times. The chain has TRBV2 and TRBJ2-3; TRBD2 might be the D (6 bases). Germline lookup yields CDR1 SNHLY and CDR2 FYNNEI. The CDR3 contains 14 residues. Trimming pared 8 bases from V and 1 base from J, leaving 13 bases between. Written as DNA, the CDR3 is TGTGCCAGCGTAGACAGACTAGGCACAGATACGCAGTATTTT. Encoded protein: CASVDRLGTDTQYF. Full variable domain (rest looked up from reference TRBV2 and TRBJ2-3): EPEVTQTPSHQVTQMGQEVILRCVPISNHLYFYWYRQILGQKVEFLVSFYNNEISEKSEIFDDQFSVERPDGSNFTLKIRSTKLEDSAMYFCASVDRLGTDTQYFGPGTRLTVL.

This clonotype occurred a few times. The rearrangement joins TRBV9 to TRBJ2-2; D not certain. V was clipped by 3 bases and J by 6 bases, with 9 bases between them. The CDR3 contains 13 residues. Germline values: CDR1 SGDLS, CDR2 YYNGEE. For the CDR3, the DNA is TGTGCCAGCAGCGAAGCGTACGCCGGGGAGCTGTTTTTT. Translated: CASSEAYAGELFF. The complete variable domain, with remaining parts taken from reference TRBV9 and TRBJ2-2, reads DSGVTQTPKHLITATGQRVTLRCSPRSGDLSVYWYQQSLDQGLQFLIQYYNGEERAKGNILERFSAQQFPDLHSELNLSSLELGDSALYFCASSEAYAGELFFGEGSRLTVL.

The chain employs TRBV4-1 and TRBJ2-2; 8 bases agree with TRBD2. The CDR3 sequence is 14 residues long. Germline values: CDR1 MGHRA, CDR2 YSYEKL. V dropped 3 bases and J dropped 8; count of bases not matched to a gene: 5. The CDR3 region has the DNA TGCGCCAGCAGCCAGAGACTAGCGTCGGGGGAGCTGTTTTTT. Protein: CASSQRLASGELFF.

The chain carries TRBV4-1 and TRBJ2-5; D is uncertain. V was pared by 6 bases and J by 1 base, with 9 bases between. The germline V gene encodes CDR1 MGHRA and CDR2 YSYEKL. This CDR3 has 13 residues. For the CDR3, the DNA is TGCGCCAGCAGTAGGTCGGCCCAAGAGACCCAGTACTTC. This codes for CASSRSAQETQYF.

This clonotype showed up just a few times. CDR3 amino acids: CASSLEGQNYGYTF. CDR3 sequence (DNA): TGCGCCAGCAGCTTGGAGGGACAGAACTATGGCTACACCTTC. The rearrangement joins TRBV5-1 to TRBJ1-2; 7 bases fit TRBD1. This CDR3 has 14 amino acids. Per the germline V gene, CDR1 is SGHRS and CDR2 is YFSETQ. Trimming at V came to 0 bases and at J to 2 bases, leaving 1 base not matched to a gene.

This sequence joins TRBV7-9 and TRBJ1-2, with 7 bases matching TRBD1. The J segment lost 9 bases and the V segment lost 1 base, leaving 5 bases of the junction unmatched. CDR3 length: 13 residues. Per germline, CDR1 SEHNR and CDR2 FQNEAQ (reference sequence). CDR3 sequence (DNA): TGTGCCAGCAGCTTAGTACAGGGGAAGAGCTACACCTTC. It translates to CASSLVQGKSYTF.

This clonotype was detected only a few times. The chain couples TRBV4-1 to TRBJ2-5; 8 nucleotides match TRBD1. Per germline, CDR1 MGHRA and CDR2 YSYEKL. The CDR3 runs to 15 residues. Losses at the gene ends were 0 bases for V and 7 bases for J; bases not matched to a gene: 7. In DNA, the CDR3 is TGCGCCAGCAGCCAAGAAGCCGACAGGGGCGGGACCCAGTACTTC. This translates into CASSQEADRGGTQYF.

This clonotype was seen a handful of times. The V call is TRBV11-2, the J call TRBJ2-5; the D gene is possibly TRBD2 (7 bases). CDR1 and CDR2 from the germline V gene are SGHAT and FQNNGV. The CDR3 is 20 amino acids. The V end was cut by 1 base, the J end by 4 bases, with 28 bases between. The CDR3 region is CASSLGPEGGAVVVRETQYF. Here the CDR3 DNA reads TGTGCCAGCAGCTTAGGGCCCGAGGGGGGGGCCGTGGTTGTGAGAGAGACCCAGTACTTC.